What follows describes a single TCR beta chain. Its antigen is undetermined. Germline CDR1 is LNHDA and CDR2 is SQIVND (reference sequence). The V end lost 5 bases, the J end lost 3 bases, and 12 bases lay between the germline ends. The CDR3 is made up of 14 amino acids. This sample stems from a study of cytomegalovirus exposure and HLA in healthy donors. Overall study findings and caveats: The authors later found most CMV-associated TCR beta chains appeared HLA-restricted.

Primers: 60 Vbeta forward and 13 Jbeta reverse. Here immunoSEQ multiplex PCR was the method, and the copy in TCRdb shows in-frame clones only, minus some. The sample lists about 190,000 clones, roughly 77% seen once, with more than 3% in the top ten. Sample: PBMCs. The chain carries TRBV19 and TRBJ2-3; maybe TRBD1 (5 bases). This sequence originates from a man in his forties or fifties in good health and CMV-seropositive. In DNA, the CDR3 is TGTGCCAGTAGTGATCGCAGGGTTACAGATACGCAGTATTTT. Its protein product is CASSDRRVTDTQYF.